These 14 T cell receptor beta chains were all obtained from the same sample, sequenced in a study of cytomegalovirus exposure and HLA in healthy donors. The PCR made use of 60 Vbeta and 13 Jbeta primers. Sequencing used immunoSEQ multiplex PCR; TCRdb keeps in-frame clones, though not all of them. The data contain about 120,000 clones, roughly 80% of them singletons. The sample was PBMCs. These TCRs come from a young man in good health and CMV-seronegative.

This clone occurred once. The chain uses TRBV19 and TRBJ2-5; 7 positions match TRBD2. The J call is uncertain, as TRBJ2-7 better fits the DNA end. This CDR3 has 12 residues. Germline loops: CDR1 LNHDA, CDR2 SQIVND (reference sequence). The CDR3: CASSRGGGEQYF. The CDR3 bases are TGTGCCAGTAGTCGCGGGGGTGGCGAGCAGTACTTC.

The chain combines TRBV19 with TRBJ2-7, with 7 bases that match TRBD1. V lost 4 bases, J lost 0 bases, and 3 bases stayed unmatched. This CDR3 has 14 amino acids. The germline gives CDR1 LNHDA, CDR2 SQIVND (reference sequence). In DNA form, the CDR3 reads TGTGCCAGTAGTAGGGACAGTAGCTCCTACGAGCAGTACTTC. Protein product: CASSRDSSSYEQYF.

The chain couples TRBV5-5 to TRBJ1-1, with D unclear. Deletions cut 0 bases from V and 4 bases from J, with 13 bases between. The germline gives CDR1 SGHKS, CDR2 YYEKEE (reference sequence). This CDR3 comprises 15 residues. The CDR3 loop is CASSLVEGGITEAFF. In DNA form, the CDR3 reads TGTGCCAGCAGCTTGGTGGAGGGAGGGATCACTGAAGCTTTCTTT.

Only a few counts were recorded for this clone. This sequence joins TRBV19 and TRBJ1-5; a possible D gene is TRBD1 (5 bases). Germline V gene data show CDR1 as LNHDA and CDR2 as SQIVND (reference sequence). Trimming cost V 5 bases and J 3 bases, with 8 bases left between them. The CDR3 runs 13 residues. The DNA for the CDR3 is TGTGCCAGTAGTTCAGGGTTCAATCAGCCCCAGCATTTT. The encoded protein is CASSSGFNQPQHF.

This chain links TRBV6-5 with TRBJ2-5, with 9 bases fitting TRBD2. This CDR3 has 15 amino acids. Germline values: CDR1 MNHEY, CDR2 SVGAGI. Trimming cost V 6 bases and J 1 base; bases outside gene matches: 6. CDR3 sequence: CASRELAGSQETQYF. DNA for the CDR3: TGTGCCAGCAGGGAGCTAGCGGGGAGCCAAGAGACCCAGTACTTC.

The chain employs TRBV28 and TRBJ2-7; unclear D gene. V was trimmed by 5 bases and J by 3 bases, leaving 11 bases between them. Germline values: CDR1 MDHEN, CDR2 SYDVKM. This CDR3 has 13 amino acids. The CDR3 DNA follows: TGTGCCAGCAGTCCGGAGTTATACTACGAGCAGTACTTC. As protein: CASSPELYYEQYF. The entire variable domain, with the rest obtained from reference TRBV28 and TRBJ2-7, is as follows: DVKVTQSSRYLVKRTGEKVFLECVQDMDHENMFWYRQDPGLGLRLIYFSYDVKMKEKGDIPEGYSVSREKKERFSLILESASTNQTSMYLCASSPELYYEQYFGPGTRLTVT.

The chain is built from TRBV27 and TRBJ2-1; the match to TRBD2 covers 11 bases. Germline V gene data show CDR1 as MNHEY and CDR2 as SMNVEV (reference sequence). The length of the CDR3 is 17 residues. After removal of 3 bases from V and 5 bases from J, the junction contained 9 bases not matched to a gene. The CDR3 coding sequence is TGTGCCAGCAGTTTCCCAGCCCTAGCGGGGGGTAACAATGAGCAGTTCTTC. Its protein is CASSFPALAGGNNEQFF.

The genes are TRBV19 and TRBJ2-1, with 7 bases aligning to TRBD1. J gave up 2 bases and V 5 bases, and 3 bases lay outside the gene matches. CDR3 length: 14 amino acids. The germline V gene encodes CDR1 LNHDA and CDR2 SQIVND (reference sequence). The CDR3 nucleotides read TGTGCCAGTAGTCCCGGGACAGCCTACAATGAGCAGTTCTTC. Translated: CASSPGTAYNEQFF.

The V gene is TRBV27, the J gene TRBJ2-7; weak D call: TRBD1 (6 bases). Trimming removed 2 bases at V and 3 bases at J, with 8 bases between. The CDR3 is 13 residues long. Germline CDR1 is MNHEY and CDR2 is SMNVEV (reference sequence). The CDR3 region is CASSLGQLYEQYF. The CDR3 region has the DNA TGTGCCAGCAGTTTAGGACAGCTCTACGAGCAGTACTTC.

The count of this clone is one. This chain's CDR3 is CAIKQTDTGELFF. The CDR3 DNA follows: TGTGCCATCAAACAGACGGACACCGGGGAGCTGTTTTTT. The rearrangement uses TRBV10-3 and TRBJ2-2, with D hard to call. V shed 7 bases and J shed 3 bases, with 9 bases lying between them. This CDR3 is 13 amino acids long. Germline V gene sequence: CDR1 ENHRY, CDR2 SYGVKD.

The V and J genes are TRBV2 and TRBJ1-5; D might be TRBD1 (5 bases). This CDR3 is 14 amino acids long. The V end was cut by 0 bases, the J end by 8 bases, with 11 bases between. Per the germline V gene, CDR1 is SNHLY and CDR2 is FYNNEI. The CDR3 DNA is TGTGCCAGCAGTGAAGCGCTTCAGGGCGAGCCCCAGCATTTT. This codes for CASSEALQGEPQHF.

DNA of the CDR3: TGCGCCAGCAGCCAAGCCGACAGGGACCACAATGAGCAGTTCTTC. It specifies CASSQADRDHNEQFF. The rearrangement joins TRBV4-3 to TRBJ2-1, with 7 bases that match TRBD1. Losses at the gene ends were 1 base for V and 5 bases for J; bases not matched to a gene: 5. This CDR3 is 15 amino acids long. Per germline, CDR1 LGHNA and CDR2 YSLEER.

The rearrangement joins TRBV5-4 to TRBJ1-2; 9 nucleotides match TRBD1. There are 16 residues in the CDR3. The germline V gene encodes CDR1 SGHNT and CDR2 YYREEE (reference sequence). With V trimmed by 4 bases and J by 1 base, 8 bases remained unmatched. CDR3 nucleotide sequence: TGTGCCAGCAGCCCCCGGACAGGGGATCTTAACTATGGCTACACCTTC. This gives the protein CASSPRTGDLNYGYTF.

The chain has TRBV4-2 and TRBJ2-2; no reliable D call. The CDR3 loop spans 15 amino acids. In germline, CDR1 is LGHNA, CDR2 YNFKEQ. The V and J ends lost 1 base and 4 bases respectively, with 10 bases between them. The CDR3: CASSQAERLTGELFF. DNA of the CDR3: TGTGCCAGCAGCCAAGCTGAGCGACTCACCGGGGAGCTGTTTTTT.